This T cell receptor beta chain was captured by sequencing in a study of T cell changes during pregnancy in multiple sclerosis. V was shortened by 1 base and J by 4 bases, with 11 bases between the two germline ends. The CDR3 consists of 15 residues. Germline CDR1 is SGHTA and CDR2 is FQGTGA. The data were produced by immunoSEQ multiplex PCR, yet TCRdb's version contains in-frame clones alone and is incomplete. This sample has roughly 42,000 clones, with about 90% found just once. The genes are TRBV7-3 and TRBJ2-1; D is undetermined. The starting material was CD4+ T cells from peripheral blood mononuclear cells, obtained before pregnancy. The receptor was derived from a female donor with multiple sclerosis, enrolled in a pregnancy study. The CDR3 region has the DNA TGTGCCAGCAGCTTAAGCCGCGTCCCTTACAATGAGCAGTTCTTC. This encodes CASSLSRVPYNEQFF.